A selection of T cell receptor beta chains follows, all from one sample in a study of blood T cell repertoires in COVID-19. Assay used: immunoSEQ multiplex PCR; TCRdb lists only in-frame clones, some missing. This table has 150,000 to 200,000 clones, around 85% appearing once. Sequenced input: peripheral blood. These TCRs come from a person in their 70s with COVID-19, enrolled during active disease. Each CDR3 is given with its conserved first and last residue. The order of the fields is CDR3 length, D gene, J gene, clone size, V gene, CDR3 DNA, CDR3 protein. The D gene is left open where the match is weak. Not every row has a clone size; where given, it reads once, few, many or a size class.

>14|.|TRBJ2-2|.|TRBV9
TGTGCCAGCGGCGCAAGGACTCACACCGGGGAGCTGTTTTTT
CASGARTHTGELFF
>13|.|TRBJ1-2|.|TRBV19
TGTGCCAGTACTACCGACAGCAGCTATGGCTACACCTTC
CASTTDSSYGYTF
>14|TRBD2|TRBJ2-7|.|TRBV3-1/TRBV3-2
TGTGCCAGCAGCCAAGGTGGGACTAGCTACGAGCAGTACTTC
CASSQGGTSYEQYF
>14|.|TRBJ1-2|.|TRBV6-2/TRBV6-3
TGTGCCAGCAGTCCAGGGTCTTTTGGCTATGGCTACACCTTC
CASSPGSFGYGYTF
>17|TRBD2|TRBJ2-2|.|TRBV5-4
TGTGCCACCAAGGCAGCTAGCGGGGGGCTTCACACCGGGGAGCTGTTTTTT
CATKAASGGLHTGELFF
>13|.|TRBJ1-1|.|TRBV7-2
TGTGCCAGCAGCTCCACTCCGAACACTGAAGCTTTCTTT
CASSSTPNTEAFF
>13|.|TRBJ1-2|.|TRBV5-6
TGTGCCAGCAGCTTACCCCAGGATAGATCTTACACCTTC
CASSLPQDRSYTF
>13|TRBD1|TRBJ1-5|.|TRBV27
TGTGCCAGCAGTCCACAGGGGAATCAGCCCCAGCATTTT
CASSPQGNQPQHF
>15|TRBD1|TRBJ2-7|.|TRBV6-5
TGTGCCAGCAGTTACTCGTCACAGGGGGCTACGTTGCAGTACTTC
CASSYSSQGATLQYF
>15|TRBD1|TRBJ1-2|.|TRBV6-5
TGTGCCAGCAGGATGAACAGGGGCCCTGTTTTCGGCTACACCTTC
CASRMNRGPVFGYTF
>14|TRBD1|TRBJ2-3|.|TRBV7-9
TGTGCCAGCAGCCACCGGGACAGCCAGCTTACGCAGTATTTT
CASSHRDSQLTQYF
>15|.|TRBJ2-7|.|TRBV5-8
TGTGCCAGCAGCTTGGTGCCCGGTGGGAGCTACGAGCAGTACTTC
CASSLVPGGSYEQYF
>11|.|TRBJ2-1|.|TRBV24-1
TGTGCCATCGGGAGTCTCAATGAGCAGTTCTTC
CAIGSLNEQFF
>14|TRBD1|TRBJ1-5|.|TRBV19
TGTGCCAGTAGCCTCCGACAGGGGAGTCAGCCCCAGCATTTT
CASSLRQGSQPQHF
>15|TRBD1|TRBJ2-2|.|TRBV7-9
TGTGCCAGCAGCTCCCCCAGGGGGATCGACGGGGAGCTGTTTTTT
CASSSPRGIDGELFF
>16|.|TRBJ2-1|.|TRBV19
TGTGCCAGTAGTATAGTCACAGGCAACTCCTACAATGAGCAGTTCTTC
CASSIVTGNSYNEQFF
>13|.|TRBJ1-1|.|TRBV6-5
TGTGCCAGCAGTTCCCATGGAGGCACTGAAGCTTTCTTT
CASSSHGGTEAFF
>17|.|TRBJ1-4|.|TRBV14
TGTGCCAGCAGCCAGACTTACCCGACAGGCCGGAATGAAAAACTGTTTTTT
CASSQTYPTGRNEKLFF
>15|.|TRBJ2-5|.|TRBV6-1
TGTGCCAGCAGTCTCTCCCGAGCGGCGGTAGAGACCCAGTACTTC
CASSLSRAAVETQYF
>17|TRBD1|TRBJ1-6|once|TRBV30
TGTGCCTCAACTACCGGGACAGTAGTCTTTTTAGGTTCACCCCTCCACTTT
CASTTGTVVFLGSPLHF
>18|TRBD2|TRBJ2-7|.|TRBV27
TGTGCCAGCAGTTCCGACATACTAGCGGGTGTCAACGGCTACGAGCAGTACTTC
CASSSDILAGVNGYEQYF
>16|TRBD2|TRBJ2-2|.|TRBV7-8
TGTGCCAGCAGCTCCTTAGCGGGAGCGGGCACCGGGGAGCTGTTTTTT
CASSSLAGAGTGELFF
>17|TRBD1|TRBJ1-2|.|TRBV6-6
TGTGCCAGCAGTCCTCGCGCGATAGGCGGGACAGGGTATGGCTACACCTTC
CASSPRAIGGTGYGYTF
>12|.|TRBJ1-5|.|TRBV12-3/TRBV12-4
TGTGCCAGCAGTTTGGGCCATCAGCCCCAGCATTTT
CASSLGHQPQHF
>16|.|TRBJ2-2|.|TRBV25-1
TGTGCCAGCAGTGCTGACTGGGGTAGCGGCACCGGGGAGCTGTTTTTT
CASSADWGSGTGELFF
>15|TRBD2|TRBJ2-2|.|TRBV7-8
TGTGCCAGCAGCTTAGCGCGCGGGGGTCAAGGGGAGCTGTTTTTT
CASSLARGGQGELFF
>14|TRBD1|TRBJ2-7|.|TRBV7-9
TGTGCCAGCAGCTTAGGGGACAGGGGTAACGAGCAGTACTTC
CASSLGDRGNEQYF
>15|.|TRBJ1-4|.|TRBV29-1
TGCAGCGTTGAAGATCGTACCCGGTCAGGGGAAAAACTGTTTTTT
CSVEDRTRSGEKLFF
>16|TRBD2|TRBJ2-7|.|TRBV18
TGTGCCAGCTCACGGGGGAATAGCGGGAGTTTTTCCGAGCAGTACTTC
CASSRGNSGSFSEQYF
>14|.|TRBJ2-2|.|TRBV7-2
TGTGCCAGCAGCTTATTGCAGGGGTCCGGGGAGCTGTTTTTT
CASSLLQGSGELFF
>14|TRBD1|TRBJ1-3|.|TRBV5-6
TGTGCCAGCAGACAGGGGGCATCTGGAAACACCATATATTTT
CASRQGASGNTIYF
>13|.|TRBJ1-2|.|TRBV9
TGTGCCAGCAGCCGGGACATTAACTATGGCTACACCTTC
CASSRDINYGYTF
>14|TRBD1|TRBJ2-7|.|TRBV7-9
TGTGCCAGCAACCCGGGACAGGGCGTCGGCGAGCAGTACTTC
CASNPGQGVGEQYF
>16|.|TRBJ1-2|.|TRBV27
TGTGCCAGCAGGGATGCTTCGACAGGCCTCAACTATGGCTACACCTTC
CASRDASTGLNYGYTF
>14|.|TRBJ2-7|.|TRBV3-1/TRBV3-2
TGTGCCAGCAGCCCTAGACAGTACTCCTACGAGCAGTACTTC
CASSPRQYSYEQYF
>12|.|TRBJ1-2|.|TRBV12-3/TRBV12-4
TGTGCCAGCAGCAGGGACTTAGATGGCTACACCTTC
CASSRDLDGYTF
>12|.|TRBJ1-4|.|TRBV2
TGTGCCAGCAATCGGGAGAATGAAAAACTGTTTTTT
CASNRENEKLFF
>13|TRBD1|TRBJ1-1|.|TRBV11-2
TGTGCCAGCAGCAACAGGGGGAACACTGAAGCTTTCTTT
CASSNRGNTEAFF
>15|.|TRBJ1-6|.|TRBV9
TGTGCCAGCAGCGCCGTCGGAGGGCCAGGCTCACCCCTCCACTTT
CASSAVGGPGSPLHF
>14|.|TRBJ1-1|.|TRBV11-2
TGTGCCAGCAGCTTATTTTACAGGGCCACTGAAGCTTTCTTT
CASSLFYRATEAFF
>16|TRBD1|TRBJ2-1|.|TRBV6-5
TGTGCCAGCAGTTACTCTCACAGGGGAGAGGTCAATGAGCAGTTCTTC
CASSYSHRGEVNEQFF